The entry that follows covers one T cell receptor (beta chain) sequence. These data are taken from a study of blood T cell repertoires in COVID-19. Using immunoSEQ multiplex PCR, the repertoire was profiled, and TCRdb retains in-frame clones only, with some absent. The table records about 130,000 clones, roughly 85% of them present only once. The study recruited people aged about 18 to 95 years across approximately 23 US areas. V lost 3 bases, J lost 3 bases, and 5 bases stayed unmatched. CDR1 SGHKS and CDR2 YYEKEE come from the germline V gene (reference sequence). The CDR3 totals 14 residues. The V gene is TRBV5-5, the J gene TRBJ2-7, with 8 positions matching TRBD1. The source of this sequence is a man aged 50 to 59 who had recovered from COVID-19. Sequencing was carried out using PBMCs or T cells enriched from blood (not recorded which). The CDR3 loop is CASSYRQGNYEQYF. The DNA for the CDR3 is TGTGCCAGCAGCTACCGACAGGGGAACTACGAGCAGTACTTC.